The 25 T cell receptor beta chains below come from one sample, sequenced in a study of blood T cell repertoires in COVID-19. Only in-frame clones appear in the TCRdb table, and some are missing; sequencing was by immunoSEQ multiplex PCR. The sample records about 310,000 clones, 75% to 90% being singletons. The sample was PBMCs or T cells enriched from blood (not recorded which). The origin of the receptors is a woman aged 35 to 49 who had recovered from COVID-19.

The chain carries TRBV2 and TRBJ1-4; tentatively, D is TRBD1 (6 bases). This CDR3 has 15 residues. The germline V and J ends were trimmed by 6 bases and 3 bases, with 14 bases remaining between them. Germline V gene data show CDR1 as SNHLY and CDR2 as FYNNEI. CDR3 sequence reads: CASSQNRVSNEKLFF. DNA for the CDR3: TGTGCCAGCAGCCAAAACAGGGTTTCTAATGAAAAACTGTTTTTT.

The chain couples TRBV5-1 to TRBJ1-6; tentatively, D is TRBD1 (6 bases). The CDR3 is 17 amino acids. V lost 2 bases to trimming and J lost 5 bases, with 17 bases between them. Germline V gives CDR1 SGHRS, CDR2 YFSETQ. In nucleotides, the CDR3 is TGCGCCAGCAGCTTAGGGACACTCCAAGGGGATAATTCACCCCTCCACTTT. Translated: CASSLGTLQGDNSPLHF.

The count of this clone is one. The chain recombines TRBV7-6 with TRBJ2-5; 10 bases line up with TRBD1. Trimming took 4 bases from V and 1 from J; bases not matched to a gene: 3. Per germline, CDR1 SGHVS and CDR2 FNYEAQ. This CDR3 is built from 15 residues. CDR3 sequence: CASSYGTGAQETQYF. The CDR3 DNA follows: TGTGCCAGCAGCTACGGGACAGGGGCCCAAGAGACCCAGTACTTC.

The chain links TRBV27 to TRBJ2-3; tentative D call: TRBD2 (6 bases). The germline V gene has CDR1 MNHEY and CDR2 SMNVEV (reference sequence). V was trimmed by 8 bases and J by 3 bases, leaving 15 bases between them. The CDR3 is 14 amino acids. CDR3 in DNA: TGTGCCAGCCGGAGGGGAGGTTATACAGATACGCAGTATTTT. Residues: CASRRGGYTDTQYF.

This chain connects TRBV7-2 to TRBJ1-4; 7 nucleotides align to TRBD1. The CDR3 loop spans 14 amino acids. Germline V gives CDR1 SGHTA, CDR2 FQGNSA. Trimming removed 5 bases from V and 4 bases from J; junction bases left unmatched: 4. CDR3 in amino acids: CASSPTGSNEKLFF. For the CDR3, the DNA is TGTGCCAGCAGCCCGACAGGGAGTAATGAAAAACTGTTTTTT.

This clone was counted only a few times. The chain couples TRBV5-3 to TRBJ2-1; 10 nucleotides line up with TRBD2. TRBV5-3 is classed as an ORF, of uncertain function. The CDR3 is made up of 17 amino acids. Unmatched junction bases numbered 13, after V lost 4 bases and J lost 6 bases. The CDR3 protein is CARSSRPLAGLTNEQFF. The CDR3 DNA is TGTGCCAGAAGCAGCCGCCCACTAGCGGGACTTACCAATGAGCAGTTCTTC.

The rearrangement links TRBV19 to TRBJ2-7; 9 positions match TRBD2. Germline CDR1 reads LNHDA; CDR2 reads SQIVND (reference sequence). V lost 6 bases to trimming and J lost 9 bases; unmatched junction nucleotides: 12. The CDR3 runs to 14 residues. This CDR3 is CASRGAGGIEGQYF. The CDR3 DNA follows: TGTGCCAGTAGGGGAGCGGGAGGAATTGAGGGGCAGTACTTC.

V is TRBV19 and J is TRBJ2-3, with 12 nucleotides matching TRBD1. V lost 5 bases, J lost 4 bases, and 13 bases stayed unmatched. Germline CDR1 and CDR2: LNHDA and SQIVND (reference sequence). The CDR3 runs to 18 residues. The CDR3 coding sequence is TGTGCCAGTAGTTCCCGGGACAGGGGGCGTTTAGGGTCAGATACGCAGTATTTT. It encodes CASSSRDRGRLGSDTQYF. Combining the CDR3 with reference TRBV19 and TRBJ2-3 gives the whole variable domain DGGITQSPKYLFRKEGQNVTLSCEQNLNHDAMYWYRQDPGQGLRLIYYSQIVNDFQKGDIAEGYSVSREKKESFPLTVTSAQKNPTAFYLCASSSRDRGRLGSDTQYFGPGTRLTVL.

In its sample, this clone was seen once. This chain links TRBV28 with TRBJ2-7; tentative D call: TRBD2 (6 bases). V was cut by 5 bases and J by 1 base, with 18 bases left in between. The germline V gene encodes CDR1 MDHEN and CDR2 SYDVKM. The CDR3 spans 16 residues. The CDR3 bases are TGTGCCAGCAGTCGCCCGAGGAGGGAAATATCCTACGAGCAGTACTTC. This sequence encodes CASSRPRREISYEQYF. Full variable domain (remainder filled in from reference TRBV28 and TRBJ2-7): DVKVTQSSRYLVKRTGEKVFLECVQDMDHENMFWYRQDPGLGLRLIYFSYDVKMKEKGDIPEGYSVSREKKERFSLILESASTNQTSMYLCASSRPRREISYEQYFGPGTRLTVT.

The chain links TRBV3-1 (or the pseudogene TRBV3-2) to TRBJ1-2; D may be TRBD1 (5 bases). Germline V gene sequence: CDR1 LGHDT, CDR2 YNNKEL (reference sequence). Trimming removed 0 bases at V and 6 bases at J, with 8 bases between. This CDR3 has 13 residues. The DNA of the CDR3 is TGTGCCAGCAGCCAAGATCACAGGAATGGCTACACCTTC. This encodes CASSQDHRNGYTF.

The chain has TRBV7-9 and TRBJ1-2; 8 bases are shared with TRBD1. Losses at the gene ends were 5 bases for V and 6 bases for J; bases not matched to a gene: 8. This CDR3 has 14 amino acids. CDR1 and CDR2 from the germline V gene are SEHNR and FQNEAQ (reference sequence). The CDR3 region is CASSRGQGFDGYTF. The CDR3 nucleotides read TGTGCCAGCAGCCGAGGACAGGGTTTTGATGGCTACACCTTC.

With regard to this clone: One junction end disagrees with the germline gene, perhaps due to a read error. The V and J genes are TRBV7-7 and TRBJ2-1; 15 nucleotides line up with TRBD2. This CDR3 is built from 17 residues. Germline assignment: CDR1 SSHAT and CDR2 FNYEAQ (reference sequence). The DNA of the CDR3 is TGTGCTAGCAGCTCCGGGACTAGCGGGAGGTTTGGTAATGAGCAGTTCTTC. It specifies CASSSGTSGRFGNEQFF.

In nucleotides, the CDR3 is TGTGCCAGCAGCTTAGCGGGGGGGGCTAATGAGCAGTTCTTC. Encoded protein: CASSLAGGANEQFF. The chain employs TRBV11-2 and TRBJ2-1, with 8 bases identical to TRBD2. Germline lookup yields CDR1 SGHAT and CDR2 FQNNGV. This CDR3 comprises 14 residues. V lost 1 base to trimming and J lost 7 bases; unmatched junction nucleotides: 3.

There are a few counts of this clone. The V call is TRBV25-1, the J call TRBJ1-1; no clear D gene. The CDR3 is 14 amino acids. Germline V gene lookup returns CDR1 MGHDK and CDR2 SYGVNS. V was shortened by 0 bases and J by 3 bases, with 8 bases between the two germline ends. This CDR3 is CASSEYDWDTEAFF. The CDR3 nucleotides read TGTGCCAGCAGTGAATATGACTGGGACACTGAAGCTTTCTTT.

CDR3 sequence (DNA): TGTGCCAGCAGCTTGGGCGGAGGCGAGCAGTACTTC. It translates to CASSLGGGEQYF. The rearrangement links TRBV5-6 to TRBJ2-7; D possibly corresponds to TRBD2 (5 bases). The CDR3 contains 12 residues. Per germline, CDR1 SGHDT and CDR2 YYEEEE. With 0 bases removed from V and 6 bases from J, the gap between germline ends came to 7 bases.

The chain uses TRBV5-6 and TRBJ2-7; 7 nucleotides line up with TRBD1. Germline CDR1 and CDR2: SGHDT and YYEEEE. The CDR3 sequence is 13 residues long. Trimming cost V 4 bases and J 5 bases; bases outside gene matches: 6. CDR3 in DNA: TGTGCCAGCAGCGAGAGGGGGCTCGACGAGCAGTACTTC. Its protein product is CASSERGLDEQYF. The full variable domain, in which reference TRBV5-6 and TRBJ2-7 provide the parts outside the CDR3, is DAGVTQSPTHLIKTRGQQVTLRCSPKSGHDTVSWYQQALGQGPQFIFQYYEEEERQRGNFPDRFSGHQFPNYSSELNVNALLLGDSALYLCASSERGLDEQYFGPGTRLTVT.

The J gene is TRBJ2-5, the V gene TRBV9; tentative D call: TRBD1 (5 bases). The germline V and J ends were trimmed by 0 bases and 3 bases, with 12 bases remaining between them. CDR1 is SGDLS and CDR2 is YYNGEE in the germline V gene. The CDR3 loop spans 15 amino acids. The CDR3 bases are TGTGCCAGCAGCGTAGGGACCCAGGGAAAAGAGACCCAGTACTTC. It specifies CASSVGTQGKETQYF.

This sequence joins TRBV9 and TRBJ1-2, with 11 bases that match TRBD1. With V trimmed by 5 bases and J by 2 bases, 8 bases remained unmatched. The CDR3 is made up of 16 amino acids. From germline, CDR1 is SGDLS and CDR2 YYNGEE. The CDR3 region is CASSKTGTGGNYGYTF. DNA of the CDR3: TGTGCCAGCAGTAAAACCGGGACAGGGGGGAACTATGGCTACACCTTC.

The DNA for the CDR3 is TGTGCCAGCAGTGAGTGGGGGACTAGCGGGAGCAATGAGCAGTTCTTC. Its translation is CASSEWGTSGSNEQFF. V and J are TRBV6-4 and TRBJ2-1; TRBD2 matches at 14 bases. Losses at the gene ends were 3 bases for V and 6 bases for J; bases not matched to a gene: 4. The CDR3 is made up of 16 amino acids. Germline assignment: CDR1 MRHNA and CDR2 SNTAGT.

The rearrangement links TRBV27 to TRBJ1-1; TRBD1 might be the D (6 bases). Germline V CDR1 and CDR2: MNHEY, SMNVEV (reference sequence). The CDR3 is 14 residues long. Deletions cut 2 bases from V and 1 base from J, with 8 bases between. The CDR3: CASSLGQKNTEAFF. CDR3 in DNA: TGTGCCAGCAGTTTAGGACAGAAGAACACTGAAGCTTTCTTT.

This sequence joins TRBV11-2 and TRBJ1-2, with TRBD1 matching 8 bases. This CDR3 is 12 amino acids long. Germline V gene data show CDR1 as SGHAT and CDR2 as FQNNGV. Unmatched junction bases numbered 2, after V lost 4 bases and J lost 7 bases. In nucleotides, the CDR3 is TGTGCCAGCAGCTCGGACAGGGCTGGCTACACCTTC. Its translation: CASSSDRAGYTF.

This clone was picked up a small number of times. At the DNA level, this CDR3 is encoded by other sequences in the same sample as well. The chain is built from TRBV5-1 and TRBJ1-1; D unclear. CDR1 and CDR2 from the germline V gene are SGHRS and YFSETQ. V lost 1 base and J 0 bases, leaving 4 bases between the germline ends. This CDR3 comprises 13 residues. The CDR3 DNA sequence: TGCGCCAGCAGCTTGACGGTGAACACTGAAGCTTTCTTT. Translating gives CASSLTVNTEAFF.

The chain employs TRBV10-3 and TRBJ1-6, with 10 nucleotides matching TRBD1. CDR1 and CDR2 (germline): ENHRY, SYGVKD. J lost 9 bases, V lost 2 bases, and 10 bases had no gene match. There are 17 residues in the CDR3. CDR3 sequence reads: CAISEPDRGRLGSPLHF. CDR3 in DNA: TGTGCCATCAGTGAGCCCGACAGGGGGCGTTTGGGTTCACCCCTCCACTTT.

The chain links TRBV28 to TRBJ2-7; weak D call: TRBD1 (6 bases). From germline, CDR1 is MDHEN and CDR2 SYDVKM. The CDR3 is 13 residues long. The V gene lost 6 bases and the J gene lost 3 bases, with 12 bases spanning the gap. CDR3 nucleotide sequence: TGTGCCAGCAGGGGGACATCAAACTACGAGCAGTACTTC. Its translation: CASRGTSNYEQYF.

This chain joins TRBV15 and TRBJ2-3; 10 positions agree with TRBD2. The germline V gene encodes CDR1 LNHNV and CDR2 YYDKDF (reference sequence). With 5 bases clipped from V and 4 bases from J, the junction kept 12 bases outside the gene matches. The CDR3 extends over 17 amino acids. The CDR3 DNA is TGTGCCACCAGCCCCGATCGGCTAGCGGGGGCCCCAGATACGCAGTATTTT. Translating gives CATSPDRLAGAPDTQYF.